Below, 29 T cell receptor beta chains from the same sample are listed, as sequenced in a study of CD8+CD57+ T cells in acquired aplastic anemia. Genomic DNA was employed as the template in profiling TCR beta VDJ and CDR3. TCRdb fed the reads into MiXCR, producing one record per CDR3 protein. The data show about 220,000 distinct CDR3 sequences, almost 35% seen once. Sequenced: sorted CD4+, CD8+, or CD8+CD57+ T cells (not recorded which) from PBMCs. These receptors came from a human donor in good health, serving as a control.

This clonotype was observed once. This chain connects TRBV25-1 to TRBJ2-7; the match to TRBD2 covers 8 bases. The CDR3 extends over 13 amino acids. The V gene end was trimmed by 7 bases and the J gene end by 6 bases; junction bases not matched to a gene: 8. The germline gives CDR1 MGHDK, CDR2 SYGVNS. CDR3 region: CASTPGRAGEQYF. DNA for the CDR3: TGTGCCAGCACCCCCGGGAGGGCCGGCGAGCAGTACTTC.

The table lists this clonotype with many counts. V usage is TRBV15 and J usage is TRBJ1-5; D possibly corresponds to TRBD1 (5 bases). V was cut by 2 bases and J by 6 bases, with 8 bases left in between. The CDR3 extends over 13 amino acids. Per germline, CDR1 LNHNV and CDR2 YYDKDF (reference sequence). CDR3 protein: CATSRQGTQPQHF. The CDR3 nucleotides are TGTGCCACCAGCAGACAGGGAACTCAGCCCCAGCATTTT. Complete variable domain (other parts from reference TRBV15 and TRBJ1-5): DAMVIQNPRYQVTQFGKPVTLSCSQTLNHNVMYWYQQKSSQAPKLLFHYYDKDFNNEADTPDNFQSRRPNTSFCFLDIRSPGLGDTAMYLCATSRQGTQPQHFGDGTRLSIL.

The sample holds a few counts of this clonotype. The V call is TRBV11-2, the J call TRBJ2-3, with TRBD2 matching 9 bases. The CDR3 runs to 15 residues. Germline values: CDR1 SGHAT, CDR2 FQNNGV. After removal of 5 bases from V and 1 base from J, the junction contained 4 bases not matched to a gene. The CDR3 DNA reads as TGTGCCAGCAGCAAGCGGGGGGCCGGCACAGATACGCAGTATTTT. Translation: CASSKRGAGTDTQYF.

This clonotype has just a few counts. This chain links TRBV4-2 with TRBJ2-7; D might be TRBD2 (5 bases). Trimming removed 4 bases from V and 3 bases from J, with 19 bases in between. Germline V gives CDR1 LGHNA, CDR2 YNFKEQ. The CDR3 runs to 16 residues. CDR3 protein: CASSRPGGERNYEQYF. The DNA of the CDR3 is TGTGCCAGCAGCCGCCCGGGTGGGGAGCGGAACTACGAGCAGTACTTC.

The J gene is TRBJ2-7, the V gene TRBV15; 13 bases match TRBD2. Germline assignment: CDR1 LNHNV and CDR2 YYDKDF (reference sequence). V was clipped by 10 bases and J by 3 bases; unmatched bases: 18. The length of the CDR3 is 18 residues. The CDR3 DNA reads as TGTGCCAGCAGACAGACTAGCGGGGGGCCCCAGTTCTTCTACGAGCAGTACTTC. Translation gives CASRQTSGGPQFFYEQYF.

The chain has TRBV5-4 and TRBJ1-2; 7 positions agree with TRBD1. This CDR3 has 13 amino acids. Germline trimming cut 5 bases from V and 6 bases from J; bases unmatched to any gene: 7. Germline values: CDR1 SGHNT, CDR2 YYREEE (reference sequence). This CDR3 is CASSLTTGDGYTF. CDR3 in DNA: TGTGCCAGCAGTTTAACTACAGGGGATGGCTACACCTTC.

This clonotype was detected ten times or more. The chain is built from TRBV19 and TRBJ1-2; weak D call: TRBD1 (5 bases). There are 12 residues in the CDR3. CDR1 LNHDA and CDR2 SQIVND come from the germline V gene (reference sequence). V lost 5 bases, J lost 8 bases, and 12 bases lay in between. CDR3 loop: CASSVSGRGYTF. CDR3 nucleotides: TGTGCCAGTAGTGTCTCAGGGCGCGGCTACACCTTC. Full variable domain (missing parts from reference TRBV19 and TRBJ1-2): DGGITQSPKYLFRKEGQNVTLSCEQNLNHDAMYWYRQDPGQGLRLIYYSQIVNDFQKGDIAEGYSVSREKKESFPLTVTSAQKNPTAFYLCASSVSGRGYTFGSGTRLTVV.

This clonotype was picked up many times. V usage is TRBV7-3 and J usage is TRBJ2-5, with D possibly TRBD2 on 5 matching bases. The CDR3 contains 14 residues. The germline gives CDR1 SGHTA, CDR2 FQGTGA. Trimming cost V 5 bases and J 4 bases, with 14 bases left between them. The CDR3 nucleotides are TGTGCCAGCAGCCCGAAAGGAGGAAGAGAGACCCAGTACTTC. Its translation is CASSPKGGRETQYF. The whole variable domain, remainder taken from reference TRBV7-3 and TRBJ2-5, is GAGVSQTPSNKVTEKGKYVELRCDPISGHTALYWYRQSLGQGPEFLIYFQGTGAADDSGLPNDRFFAVRPEGSVSTLKIQRTERGDSAVYLCASSPKGGRETQYFGPGTRLLVL.

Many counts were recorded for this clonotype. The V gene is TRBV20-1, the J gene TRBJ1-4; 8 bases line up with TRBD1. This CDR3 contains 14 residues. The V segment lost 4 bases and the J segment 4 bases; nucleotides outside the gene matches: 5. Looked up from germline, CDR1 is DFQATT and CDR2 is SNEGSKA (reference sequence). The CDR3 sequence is CSATTGGHNEKLFF. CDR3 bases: TGCAGTGCTACCACAGGGGGACATAATGAAAAACTGTTTTTT.

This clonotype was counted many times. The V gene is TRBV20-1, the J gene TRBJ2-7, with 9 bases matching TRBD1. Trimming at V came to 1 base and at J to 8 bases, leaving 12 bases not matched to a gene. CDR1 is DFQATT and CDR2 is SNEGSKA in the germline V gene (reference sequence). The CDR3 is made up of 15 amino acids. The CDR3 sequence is CSARAGTGSENKQYF. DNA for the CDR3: TGCAGTGCTAGAGCCGGGACAGGGTCTGAAAACAAGCAGTACTTC.

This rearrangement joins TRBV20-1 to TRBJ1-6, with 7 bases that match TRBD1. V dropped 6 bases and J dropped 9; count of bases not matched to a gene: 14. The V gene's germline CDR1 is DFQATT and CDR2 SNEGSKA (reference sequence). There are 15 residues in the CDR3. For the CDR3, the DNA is TGCAGTGCCCCACACCCACAGGGGCTCGGTTCACCCCTCCACTTT. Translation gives CSAPHPQGLGSPLHF.

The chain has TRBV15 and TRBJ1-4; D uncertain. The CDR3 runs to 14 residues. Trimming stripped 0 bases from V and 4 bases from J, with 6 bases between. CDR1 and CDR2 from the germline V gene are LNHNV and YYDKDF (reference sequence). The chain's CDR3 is CATSRELLNEKLFF. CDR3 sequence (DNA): TGTGCCACCAGCAGAGAACTGCTTAATGAAAAACTGTTTTTT.

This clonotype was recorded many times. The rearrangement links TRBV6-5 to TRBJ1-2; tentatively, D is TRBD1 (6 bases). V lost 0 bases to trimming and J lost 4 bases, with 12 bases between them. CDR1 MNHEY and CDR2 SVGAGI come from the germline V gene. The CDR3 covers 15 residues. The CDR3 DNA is TGTGCCAGCAGTTACTCGGGGGCAGGGGTCTATGGCTACACCTTC. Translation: CASSYSGAGVYGYTF.

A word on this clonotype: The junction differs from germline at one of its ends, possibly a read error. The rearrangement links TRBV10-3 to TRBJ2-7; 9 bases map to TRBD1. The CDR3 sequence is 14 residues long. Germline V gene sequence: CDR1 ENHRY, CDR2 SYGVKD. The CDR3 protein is CASSLQGALGEQYF. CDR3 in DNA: TGTGCCAGCAGTTTACAGGGGGCGCTGGGGGAGCAGTACTTC.

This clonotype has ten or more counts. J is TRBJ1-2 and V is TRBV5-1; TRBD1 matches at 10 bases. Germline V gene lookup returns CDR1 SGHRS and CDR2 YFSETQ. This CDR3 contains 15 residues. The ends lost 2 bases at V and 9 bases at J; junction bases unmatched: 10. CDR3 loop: CASSFTTGGPKRYTF. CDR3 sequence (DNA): TGCGCCAGCAGCTTTACGACAGGGGGCCCTAAGCGCTACACCTTC.

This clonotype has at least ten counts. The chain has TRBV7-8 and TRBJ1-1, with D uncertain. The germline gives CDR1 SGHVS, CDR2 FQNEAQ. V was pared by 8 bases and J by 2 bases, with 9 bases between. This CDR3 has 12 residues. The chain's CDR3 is CASGNRNTEAFF. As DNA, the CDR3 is TGTGCCAGCGGAAACAGAAACACTGAAGCTTTCTTT.

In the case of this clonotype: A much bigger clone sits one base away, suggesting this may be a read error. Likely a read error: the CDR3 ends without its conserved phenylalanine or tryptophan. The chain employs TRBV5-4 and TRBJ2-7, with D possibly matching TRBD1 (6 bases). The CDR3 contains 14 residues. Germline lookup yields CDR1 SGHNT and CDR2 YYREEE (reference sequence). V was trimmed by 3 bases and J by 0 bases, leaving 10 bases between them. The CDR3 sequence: CASSWDTVSYEQYL. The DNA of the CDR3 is TGTGCCAGCAGCTGGGACACAGTCTCCTACGAGCAGTACCTC.

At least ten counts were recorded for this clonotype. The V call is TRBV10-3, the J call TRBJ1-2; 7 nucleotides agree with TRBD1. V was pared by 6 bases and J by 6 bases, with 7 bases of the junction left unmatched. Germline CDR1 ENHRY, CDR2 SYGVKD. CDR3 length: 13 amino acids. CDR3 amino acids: CAISGTGANGYTF. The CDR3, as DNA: TGTGCCATCAGCGGTACAGGGGCCAATGGCTACACCTTC.

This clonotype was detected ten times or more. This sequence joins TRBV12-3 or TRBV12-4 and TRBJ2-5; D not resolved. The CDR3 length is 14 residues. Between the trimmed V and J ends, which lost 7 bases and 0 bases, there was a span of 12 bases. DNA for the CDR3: TGTGCCAGCACCTATCCGAACTACCAAGAGACCCAGTACTTC. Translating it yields CASTYPNYQETQYF.

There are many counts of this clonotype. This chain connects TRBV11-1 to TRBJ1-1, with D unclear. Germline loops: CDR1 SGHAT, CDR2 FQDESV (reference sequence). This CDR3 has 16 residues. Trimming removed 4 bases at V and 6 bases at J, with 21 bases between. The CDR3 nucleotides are TGTGCCAGCAGCTGGACGCGGCGGGTCTCATGGGCTGAAGCTTTCTTT. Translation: CASSWTRRVSWAEAFF.

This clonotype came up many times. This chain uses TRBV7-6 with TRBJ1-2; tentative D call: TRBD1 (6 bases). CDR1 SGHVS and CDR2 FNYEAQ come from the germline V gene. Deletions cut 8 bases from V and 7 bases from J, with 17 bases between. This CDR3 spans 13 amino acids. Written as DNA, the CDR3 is TGTGCCAGCGCCCCGGGCAGGGGTAGTGGCTACACCTTC. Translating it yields CASAPGRGSGYTF.

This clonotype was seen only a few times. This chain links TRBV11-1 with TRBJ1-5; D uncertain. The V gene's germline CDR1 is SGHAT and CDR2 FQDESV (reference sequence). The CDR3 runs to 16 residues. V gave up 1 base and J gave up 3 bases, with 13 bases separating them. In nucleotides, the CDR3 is TGTGCCAGCAGCTTAGGTATGACTGATGTCAATCAGCCCCAGCATTTT. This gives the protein CASSLGMTDVNQPQHF.

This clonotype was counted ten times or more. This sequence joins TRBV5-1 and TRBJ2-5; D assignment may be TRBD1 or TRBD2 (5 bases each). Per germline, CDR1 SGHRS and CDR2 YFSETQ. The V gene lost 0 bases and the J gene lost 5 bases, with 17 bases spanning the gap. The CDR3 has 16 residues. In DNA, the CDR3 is TGCGCCAGCAGCTTGGCCGTCGGCAGGGAGTGGGAGACCCAGTACTTC. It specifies CASSLAVGREWETQYF.

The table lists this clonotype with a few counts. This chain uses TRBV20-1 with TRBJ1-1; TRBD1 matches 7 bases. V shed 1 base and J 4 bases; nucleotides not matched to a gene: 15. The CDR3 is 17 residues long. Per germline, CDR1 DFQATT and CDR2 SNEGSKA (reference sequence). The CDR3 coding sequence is TGCAGTGCTAGAGTCCCCACAGGGGCCTATGGTTTCACTGAAGCTTTCTTT. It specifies CSARVPTGAYGFTEAFF.

In DNA form, the CDR3 reads TGTGCCACCAACTTCCGGACCGCCACTTCGAACACTGAAGCTTTCTTT. It encodes CATNFRTATSNTEAFF. The chain has TRBV10-3 and TRBJ1-1; no reliable D call. This CDR3 is built from 16 residues. V was clipped by 10 bases and J by 1 base, with 22 bases between them. Germline CDR1 ENHRY, CDR2 SYGVKD.

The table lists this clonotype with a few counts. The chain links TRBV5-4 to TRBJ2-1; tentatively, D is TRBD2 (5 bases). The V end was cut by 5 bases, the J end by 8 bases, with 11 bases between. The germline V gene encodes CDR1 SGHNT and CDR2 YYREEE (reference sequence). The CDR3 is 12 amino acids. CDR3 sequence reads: CASRSGWDEQFF. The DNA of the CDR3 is TGTGCCAGCAGATCGGGATGGGATGAGCAGTTCTTC.

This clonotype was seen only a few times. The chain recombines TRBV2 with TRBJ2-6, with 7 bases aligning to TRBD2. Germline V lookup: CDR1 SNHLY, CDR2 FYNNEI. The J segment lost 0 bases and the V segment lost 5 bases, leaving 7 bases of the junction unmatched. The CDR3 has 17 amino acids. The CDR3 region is CASSRGTTSSGANVLTF. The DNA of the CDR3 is TGTGCCAGCAGTCGGGGGACTACTAGCTCTGGGGCCAACGTCCTGACTTTC.

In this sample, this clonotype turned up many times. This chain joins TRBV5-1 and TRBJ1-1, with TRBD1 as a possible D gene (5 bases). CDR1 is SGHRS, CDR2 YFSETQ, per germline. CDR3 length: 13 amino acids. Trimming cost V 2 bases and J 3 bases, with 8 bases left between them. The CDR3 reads CASSLLGDTEAFF. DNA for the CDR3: TGCGCCAGCAGCTTATTGGGGGACACTGAAGCTTTCTTT.

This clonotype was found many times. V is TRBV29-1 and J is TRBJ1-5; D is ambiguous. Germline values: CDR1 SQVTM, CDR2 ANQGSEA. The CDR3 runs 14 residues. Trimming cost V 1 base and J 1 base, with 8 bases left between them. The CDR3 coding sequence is TGCAGCGTTGAAGTGGGAGAGAGCAATCAGCCCCAGCATTTT. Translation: CSVEVGESNQPQHF.